These 3 T cell receptor beta chains originate from one sample sequenced in a study of T cells in Graves' hyperthyroidism and ophthalmopathy. TCR beta CDR3 region amplification was performed from RNA transcripts. With the HTBI primer set, the TCR CDR3 went through a first round of RT-PCR. TCRdb processed the multiplex PCR reads anew with MiXCR; each CDR3 protein has one entry. The table records under 350,000 distinct CDR3 sequences, 17% of them present only once. Sequencing was done on a sample of blood. The receptors here all came from a woman aged 55-69 years with Graves' ophthalmopathy.

The chain uses TRBV29-1 and TRBJ1-1; weak D call: TRBD1 (5 bases). The CDR3 length is 13 residues. Trimming left V 3 bases short and J 4 bases short, with 12 bases between. Germline CDR1 SQVTM, CDR2 ANQGSEA. CDR3 sequence: CSVDLGLGTEAFF. CDR3 DNA sequence: TGCAGCGTTGATCTGGGGCTTGGCACTGAAGCTTTCTTT.

This clonotype was seen a handful of times. The V and J genes are TRBV9 and TRBJ2-5, with TRBD2 matching 11 bases. V lost 3 bases to trimming and J lost 2 bases; unmatched junction nucleotides: 12. The V gene's germline CDR1 is SGDLS and CDR2 YYNGEE. The CDR3 has 18 residues. The CDR3 sequence: CASSALSGRAGLQETQYF. The CDR3 DNA is TGTGCCAGCAGCGCCCTTAGCGGGAGGGCCGGCCTGCAAGAGACCCAGTACTTC. The full variable domain, in which reference TRBV9 and TRBJ2-5 provide the parts outside the CDR3, is DSGVTQTPKHLITATGQRVTLRCSPRSGDLSVYWYQQSLDQGLQFLIQYYNGEERAKGNILERFSAQQFPDLHSELNLSSLELGDSALYFCASSALSGRAGLQETQYFGPGTRLLVL.

This clonotype occurred many times. The rearrangement links TRBV7-8 to TRBJ1-1, with D possibly being TRBD1 (5 bases). V lost 10 bases and J 5 bases, leaving 17 bases between the germline ends. The CDR3 spans 13 residues. Germline-derived CDR1 and CDR2 are SGHVS and FQNEAQ. CDR3 region: CATLRGEWTEAFF. In DNA form, the CDR3 reads TGTGCCACCCTACGAGGGGAGTGGACTGAAGCTTTCTTT.